The 26 T cell receptor beta chains given below trace back to one sample, sequenced in a study of T-cell memory formation after mild COVID-19. TCRdb analysed the 5' RACE reads with MiXCR anew, one entry per CDR3 protein. Seen here are 470,000 or so distinct CDR3 sequences, 20% observed once, and the top ten hold about 8.8%. The source material was PBMCs or a T cell subset sorted from them (not recorded which). Receptors originate from an adult woman who had mild COVID-19 (a few samples of this study predate the infection). Cell type and time point are not known.

This clonotype was seen a handful of times. This chain connects TRBV12-3 or TRBV12-4 to TRBJ2-3, with D maybe TRBD2 (5 bases). The V end was cut by 4 bases, the J end by 1 base, with 15 bases between. This CDR3 has 16 amino acids. In DNA, the CDR3 is TGTGCCAGCAGTTCCCGGGAAGGACCTCGCACAGATACGCAGTATTTT. The encoded protein is CASSSREGPRTDTQYF.

V usage is TRBV4-2 and J usage is TRBJ1-2, with 10 nucleotides matching TRBD1. The CDR3 is 17 residues long. CDR1 and CDR2 (germline): LGHNA, YNFKEQ. V was pared by 0 bases and J by 4 bases, with 8 bases of the junction left unmatched. The CDR3 is CASSQESGQGVIYGYTF. As DNA, the CDR3 is TGTGCCAGCAGCCAAGAGTCCGGACAGGGGGTCATCTATGGCTACACCTTC.

The V gene is TRBV12-3 or TRBV12-4, the J gene TRBJ2-1; 11 positions match TRBD2. V lost 6 bases to trimming and J lost 7 bases; unmatched junction nucleotides: 8. The CDR3 loop spans 15 amino acids. This CDR3 reads CASSLTSGRWNEQFF. CDR3 bases: TGTGCCAGCAGCCTAACTAGCGGGAGATGGAATGAGCAGTTCTTC.

The chain combines TRBV5-4 with TRBJ1-3; D not resolved. The CDR3 contains 14 residues. Looked up from germline, CDR1 is SGHNT and CDR2 is YYREEE (reference sequence). V was shortened by 7 bases and J by 1 base, with 12 bases between the two germline ends. The CDR3 here is CASFLAGSGNTIYF. The CDR3 DNA is TGTGCCAGCTTTCTGGCGGGTTCTGGAAACACCATATATTTT. Full variable domain (outside the CDR3, taken from reference TRBV5-4 and TRBJ1-3): ETGVTQSPTHLIKTRGQQVTLRCSSQSGHNTVSWYQQALGQGPQFIFQYYREEENGRGNFPPRFSGLQFPNYSSELNVNALELDDSALYLCASFLAGSGNTIYFGEGSWLTVV.

The chain couples TRBV15 to TRBJ2-5; 11 bases fit TRBD2. The CDR3 spans 16 residues. In germline, CDR1 is LNHNV, CDR2 YYDKDF (reference sequence). V was pared by 5 bases and J by 2 bases, with 7 bases of the junction left unmatched. The CDR3 reads CATSLGLAGGQETQYF. CDR3 nucleotide sequence: TGTGCCACCAGCCTAGGGCTAGCGGGGGGTCAAGAGACCCAGTACTTC.

The chain joins TRBV4-2 to TRBJ2-7; the D gene is possibly TRBD1 (6 bases). V was clipped by 0 bases and J by 3 bases, with 18 bases between them. The CDR3 consists of 17 residues. Per germline, CDR1 LGHNA and CDR2 YNFKEQ. CDR3 DNA sequence: TGTGCCAGCAGCCAAGATTTTTCGGGACACCGGTTCTACGAGCAGTACTTC. Its protein product is CASSQDFSGHRFYEQYF.

V is TRBV27 and J is TRBJ2-7, with a possible D match to TRBD2 (5 bases). Germline CDR1 is MNHEY and CDR2 is SMNVEV (reference sequence). Trimming removed 5 bases from V and 2 bases from J, with 13 bases in between. This CDR3 is built from 14 residues. This CDR3 reads CASSLRGYTYEQYF. In DNA form, the CDR3 reads TGTGCCAGCAGTCTGCGCGGGTACACCTACGAGCAGTACTTC.

The chain links TRBV7-8 to TRBJ2-2, with D possibly being TRBD1 or TRBD2 (5 bases each). The length of the CDR3 is 16 residues. V was clipped by 2 bases and J by 3 bases, with 13 bases between them. Per the germline V gene, CDR1 is SGHVS and CDR2 is FQNEAQ. CDR3 nucleotide sequence: TGTGCCAGCAGCTTACGGCCGGGACGGGACACCGGGGAGCTGTTTTTT. It codes for CASSLRPGRDTGELFF.

This chain uses TRBV6-2 or TRBV6-3 with TRBJ1-1; D is unresolved. Trimming took 5 bases from V and 7 from J, leaving 14 bases between them. The CDR3 has 13 amino acids. The germline V gene encodes CDR1 MNHEY and CDR2 SVGEGT. The CDR3 spells CASSPWNYFEAFF. The CDR3 coding sequence is TGTGCCAGCAGTCCGTGGAACTATTTTGAAGCTTTCTTT.

This clonotype was found a few times. This chain's CDR3 is CASSPVWGEQYF. The CDR3, as DNA: TGTGCCAGCAGTCCGGTTTGGGGTGAGCAGTACTTC. This chain links TRBV12-3 or TRBV12-4 with TRBJ2-7; no reliable D call. The CDR3 has 12 residues. V lost 5 bases and J lost 7, with 12 bases in between.

The chain joins TRBV5-5 to TRBJ1-5; D gene uncertain. The CDR3 length is 15 residues. Germline values: CDR1 SGHKS, CDR2 YYEKEE (reference sequence). Trimming cost V 2 bases and J 0 bases, with 9 bases left between them. CDR3 loop: CASSLGRSSNQPQHF. The CDR3 DNA reads TGTGCCAGCAGCTTAGGGAGGTCTAGCAATCAGCCCCAGCATTTT.

This clonotype is a singleton in its sample. The chain combines TRBV7-6 with TRBJ2-3; 15 nucleotides agree with TRBD2. CDR3 length equals 18 residues. Germline trimming cut 2 bases from V and 2 bases from J; bases unmatched to any gene: 5. Germline values: CDR1 SGHVS, CDR2 FNYEAQ. The CDR3 DNA reads TGTGCCAGCAGCTTATACCGGACTAGCGGGGGGGACACAGATACGCAGTATTTT. Encoded protein: CASSLYRTSGGDTDTQYF. The variable domain in full, completed from reference TRBV7-6 and TRBJ2-3, reads GAGVSQSPRYKVTKRGQDVALRCDPISGHVSLYWYRQALGQGPEFLTYFNYEAQQDKSGLPNDRFSAERPEGSISTLTIQRTEQRDSAMYRCASSLYRTSGGDTDTQYFGPGTRLTVL.

The chain uses TRBV20-1 and TRBJ2-1, with D perhaps assigned TRBD1 or TRBD2 (5 bases each). The V end lost 1 base, the J end lost 8 bases, and 15 bases lay between the germline ends. The V gene's germline CDR1 is DFQATT and CDR2 SNEGSKA (reference sequence). The CDR3 contains 14 residues. This CDR3 is CSARVFGRDHEQFF. The CDR3 DNA follows: TGCAGTGCTAGAGTGTTTGGCAGGGACCATGAGCAGTTCTTC.

This clonotype was seen a few times. The chain joins TRBV12-3 or TRBV12-4 to TRBJ1-1; D gene uncertain. CDR3 length: 15 residues. V dropped 2 bases and J dropped 4 bases, with 14 bases sitting between them. CDR3 DNA: TGTGCCAGCAGTTTACCCGGCTGGGAGGGCACTGAAGCTTTCTTT. This gives the protein CASSLPGWEGTEAFF.

The rearrangement uses TRBV20-1 and TRBJ2-4; D not certain. The CDR3 has 12 residues. V was clipped by 7 bases and J by 6 bases, with 13 bases between them. Germline lookup yields CDR1 DFQATT and CDR2 SNEGSKA (reference sequence). For the CDR3, the DNA is TGCAGTGTCCTCGACACCCGAAACATTCAGTACTTC. Its translation is CSVLDTRNIQYF.

This chain connects TRBV12-3 or TRBV12-4 to TRBJ2-3; D remains unclear. The CDR3 extends over 17 amino acids. With 5 bases removed from V and 0 bases from J, the gap between germline ends came to 18 bases. The CDR3 region is CASSPPNPTGSTDTQYF. The CDR3 DNA reads TGTGCCAGCAGTCCACCAAACCCGACGGGTAGCACAGATACGCAGTATTTT.

The chain links TRBV29-1 to TRBJ1-1; weak D call: TRBD1 (6 bases). Between the trimmed V and J ends, which lost 0 bases and 1 base, there was a span of 12 bases. The germline gives CDR1 SQVTM, CDR2 ANQGSEA. CDR3 length: 15 amino acids. The CDR3 DNA reads TGCAGCGTTGAAGATGGCAGGGGACAGAACACTGAAGCTTTCTTT. It yields the protein CSVEDGRGQNTEAFF.

J is TRBJ2-2 and V is TRBV7-3; TRBD2 matches at 10 bases. The CDR3 is made up of 15 amino acids. V dropped 0 bases and J dropped 6; count of bases not matched to a gene: 1. CDR1 is SGHTA and CDR2 is FQGTGA in the germline V gene. The CDR3 reads CASSLTGLAPGELFF. CDR3 in DNA: TGTGCCAGCAGCTTAACGGGACTAGCGCCCGGGGAGCTGTTTTTT.

In this sample, this clonotype turned up a few times. The chain recombines TRBV18 with TRBJ1-2, with TRBD1 matching 7 bases. V trimming: 5 bases; J trimming: 8 bases; junction bases outside the gene matches: 14. Germline V gene sequence: CDR1 KGHSH, CDR2 LQKENI. This CDR3 is built from 15 residues. As DNA, the CDR3 is TGTGCCAGCTCATCTTACGGGGACAGTCGAGAGGGCTACACCTTC. Translating it yields CASSSYGDSREGYTF.

This clonotype was seen a handful of times. CDR3 in DNA: TGCAGTGCTAGAGATCCGCGGACAGGGGCAATGAAGACCCAGTACTTC. Residues: CSARDPRTGAMKTQYF. This chain joins TRBV20-1 and TRBJ2-5; 9 nucleotides line up with TRBD1. J gave up 6 bases and V 0 bases, and 11 bases lay outside the gene matches. Looked up from germline, CDR1 is DFQATT and CDR2 is SNEGSKA (reference sequence). The length of the CDR3 is 16 residues.

The rearrangement links TRBV7-2 to TRBJ2-1; D assignment may be TRBD1 or TRBD2 (5 bases each). This CDR3 is built from 17 residues. Per germline, CDR1 SGHTA and CDR2 FQGNSA. Deletions cut 5 bases from V and 10 bases from J, with 27 bases between. In DNA, the CDR3 is TGTGCCAGCAGCCATTACGGGACGCCAGTACCGGGCGCGGAGCAGTTCTTC. It specifies CASSHYGTPVPGAEQFF. The full variable domain, with the rest looked up from reference TRBV7-2 and TRBJ2-1, is GAGVSQSPSNKVTEKGKDVELRCDPISGHTALYWYRQSLGQGLEFLIYFQGNSAPDKSGLPSDRFSAERTGGSVSTLTIQRTQQEDSAVYLCASSHYGTPVPGAEQFFGPGTRLTVL.

The chain joins TRBV20-1 to TRBJ2-1; D is unresolved. The germline V gene encodes CDR1 DFQATT and CDR2 SNEGSKA (reference sequence). This CDR3 has 15 residues. V dropped 1 base and J dropped 4 bases, with 14 bases sitting between them. This chain's CDR3 is CSARGNGAEYNEQFF. DNA of the CDR3: TGCAGTGCTAGAGGGAACGGTGCGGAATACAATGAGCAGTTCTTC.

The V call is TRBV4-1, the J call TRBJ2-7, with 8 nucleotides matching TRBD2. Germline lookup yields CDR1 MGHRA and CDR2 YSYEKL. CDR3 length: 18 residues. V gave up 2 bases and J gave up 1 base; unmatched junction bases: 13. The CDR3 nucleotides are TGCGCCAGCAGCCAACCCACCGCGGGGGGAAGATCATCCTACGAGCAGTACTTC. Residues: CASSQPTAGGRSSYEQYF.

The gene calls are TRBV12-3 or TRBV12-4 and TRBJ2-7; a possible D gene is TRBD2 (6 bases). The germline V and J ends were trimmed by 5 bases and 3 bases, with 11 bases remaining between them. The CDR3 is made up of 13 amino acids. The CDR3: CASSLLAFYEQYF. CDR3 DNA sequence: TGTGCCAGCAGTCTACTAGCTTTCTACGAGCAGTACTTC.

This clonotype was picked up a small number of times. The chain has TRBV12-3 or TRBV12-4 and TRBJ1-2; D might be TRBD1 (6 bases). This CDR3 is 13 amino acids long. V lost 6 bases to trimming and J lost 7 bases, with 15 bases between them. In DNA form, the CDR3 reads TGTGCCAGCAGAAGAGATGTCAGGGGTGGCTACACCTTC. Translating it yields CASRRDVRGGYTF.

This chain uses TRBV4-3 with TRBJ1-2; D uncertain. The length of the CDR3 is 16 residues. Trimming shortened V by 4 bases and J by 4 bases, and 19 bases separated the two germline ends. Germline V lookup: CDR1 LGHNA, CDR2 YSLEER. In DNA form, the CDR3 reads TGCGCCAGCAGCCTCTACCACGGGTCGGAGCCCTATGGCTACACCTTC. Residues: CASSLYHGSEPYGYTF.